Listed here are 30 T cell receptor beta chains from one sample, sequenced in a study of cytotoxic CD8 clonotypes in ibrutinib-treated CLL. Using immunoSEQ multiplex PCR, the repertoire was profiled, and TCRdb retains in-frame clones only, with some absent. The sample has 55,000 to 60,000 clones, roughly 54% seen once. The sample here was PBMCs, taken at disease progression, from a patient treated with ibrutinib. These receptors were obtained from a human donor with chronic lymphocytic leukemia.

The chain links TRBV25-1 to TRBJ2-1; 10 bases fit TRBD1. Looked up from germline, CDR1 is MGHDK and CDR2 is SYGVNS. V dropped 4 bases and J dropped 7; count of bases not matched to a gene: 7. The CDR3 runs to 15 residues. The CDR3 DNA reads TGTGCCAGCAGTGGGTGGACAGGGGGACGGAATGAGCAGTTCTTC. Protein product: CASSGWTGGRNEQFF.

This rearrangement joins TRBV6-1 to TRBJ1-5; D remains unclear. Germline values: CDR1 MNHNS, CDR2 SASEGT. This CDR3 has 15 amino acids. Trimming removed 4 bases at V and 3 bases at J, with 13 bases between. CDR3 amino acids: CASSAEPGFNQPQHF. In DNA, the CDR3 is TGTGCCAGCAGTGCTGAACCCGGTTTCAATCAGCCCCAGCATTTT.

The chain joins TRBV7-9 to TRBJ2-1, with TRBD2 matching 10 bases. Trimming took 7 bases from V and 5 from J; bases not matched to a gene: 17. The CDR3 loop spans 18 amino acids. Germline CDR1 is SEHNR and CDR2 is FQNEAQ (reference sequence). For the CDR3, the DNA is TGTGCCAGCAACTTTGAGCCCCTAGCGGGAGAGATCCACAATGAGCAGTTCTTC. It is translated as CASNFEPLAGEIHNEQFF. Full variable domain (outside the CDR3, taken from reference TRBV7-9 and TRBJ2-1): DTGVSQNPRHKITKRGQNVTFRCDPISEHNRLYWYRQTLGQGPEFLTYFQNEAQLEKSRLLSDRFSAERPKGSFSTLEIQRTEQGDSAMYLCASNFEPLAGEIHNEQFFGPGTRLTVL.

This chain connects TRBV15 to TRBJ2-7, with 10 bases that match TRBD2. V gave up 5 bases and J gave up 3 bases; unmatched junction bases: 7. The CDR3 contains 15 residues. Germline V CDR1 and CDR2: LNHNV, YYDKDF (reference sequence). The chain's CDR3 is CATSRQRLAGYEQYF. CDR3 sequence (DNA): TGTGCCACCAGCCGACAAAGACTAGCGGGCTACGAGCAGTACTTC. Full variable domain (missing parts from reference TRBV15 and TRBJ2-7): DAMVIQNPRYQVTQFGKPVTLSCSQTLNHNVMYWYQQKSSQAPKLLFHYYDKDFNNEADTPDNFQSRRPNTSFCFLDIRSPGLGDTAMYLCATSRQRLAGYEQYFGPGTRLTVT.

The rearrangement uses TRBV19 and TRBJ2-2, with D possibly TRBD1 on 5 matching bases. There are 15 residues in the CDR3. Germline assignment: CDR1 LNHDA and CDR2 SQIVND (reference sequence). Trimming cost V 4 bases and J 4 bases, with 13 bases left between them. CDR3 in amino acids: CASSRFLDITGELFF. CDR3 DNA: TGTGCCAGTAGTAGGTTCTTGGACATCACCGGGGAGCTGTTTTTT.

The chain has TRBV5-5 and TRBJ2-7, with TRBD2 matching over 14 bases. The CDR3 is 14 amino acids. In germline, CDR1 is SGHKS, CDR2 YYEKEE (reference sequence). V dropped 5 bases and J dropped 2; count of bases not matched to a gene: 0. The CDR3 region has the DNA TGTGCCAGCAGGGGACTAGCGGGAGCCTACGAGCAGTACTTC. Its translation: CASRGLAGAYEQYF.

This chain connects TRBV30 to TRBJ2-7; TRBD2 might be the D (6 bases). This CDR3 is built from 12 residues. Deletions cut 1 base from V and 3 bases from J, with 7 bases between. The germline V gene encodes CDR1 GTSNPN and CDR2 SVGIG (reference sequence). CDR3 protein: CAWSDSGYEQYF. The CDR3 DNA reads TGTGCCTGGAGTGATAGCGGCTACGAGCAGTACTTC.

This chain joins TRBV29-1 and TRBJ1-3; D not resolved. Trimming took 3 bases from V and 4 from J, leaving 7 bases between them. From germline, CDR1 is SQVTM and CDR2 ANQGSEA. The length of the CDR3 is 12 residues. The CDR3 sequence is CSVDSVGNTIYF. CDR3 DNA: TGCAGCGTTGACTCAGTAGGAAACACCATATATTTT. Supplemented by reference TRBV29-1 and TRBJ1-3, the full variable domain reads SAVISQKPSRDICQRGTSLTIQCQVDSQVTMMFWYRQQPGQSLTLIATANQGSEATYESGFVIDKFPISRPNLTFSTLTVSNMSPEDSSIYLCSVDSVGNTIYFGEGSWLTVV.

The chain recombines TRBV5-1 with TRBJ2-7, with 10 bases fitting TRBD2. Germline-derived CDR1 and CDR2 are SGHRS and YFSETQ. With V trimmed by 5 bases and J by 0 bases, 8 bases remained unmatched. The CDR3 totals 16 residues. CDR3 amino acids: CASRLRASGSSYEQYF. The CDR3 DNA sequence: TGCGCCAGCAGACTTCGGGCTAGCGGGAGCTCCTACGAGCAGTACTTC.

The table lists this clone with a few counts. The V gene is TRBV4-1, the J gene TRBJ2-5; 8 bases agree with TRBD1. Unmatched junction bases numbered 5, after V lost 4 bases and J lost 1 base. This CDR3 is built from 15 residues. CDR1 is MGHRA, CDR2 YSYEKL, per germline. The CDR3 bases are TGCGCCAGCAGCCTGCGGGACAGGACCCAAGAGACCCAGTACTTC. The encoded protein is CASSLRDRTQETQYF.

V is TRBV7-2 and J is TRBJ2-7; 8 bases align to TRBD2. This CDR3 is built from 16 residues. Germline V gene sequence: CDR1 SGHTA, CDR2 FQGNSA. The J segment lost 2 bases and the V segment lost 1 base, leaving 7 bases of the junction unmatched. DNA of the CDR3: TGTGCCAGCAGCTTAGATCGGGGGGGACGGACCTACGAGCAGTACTTC. Protein: CASSLDRGGRTYEQYF.

The table lists this clone with a few counts. CDR3 sequence: CASSARQGYEQYF. DNA for the CDR3: TGTGCCAGCAGCGCACGACAGGGATACGAGCAGTACTTC. This chain connects TRBV7-2 to TRBJ2-7, with 7 bases matching TRBD1. Germline V gene sequence: CDR1 SGHTA, CDR2 FQGNSA. The CDR3 has 13 amino acids. J gave up 4 bases and V 5 bases, and 5 bases lay outside the gene matches.

This chain's CDR3 is CASSFSRYTEAFF. CDR3 in DNA: TGTGCCAGCAGCTTCTCGAGGTATACTGAAGCTTTCTTT. This chain joins TRBV11-3 and TRBJ1-1; D remains unclear. V lost 3 bases and J 5 bases, leaving 10 bases between the germline ends. In germline, CDR1 is SGHNT, CDR2 YENEEA. The CDR3 sequence is 13 residues long.

V usage is TRBV5-4 and J usage is TRBJ1-2; tentative D call: TRBD1 (5 bases). V lost 4 bases and J 8 bases, leaving 15 bases between the germline ends. The length of the CDR3 is 13 residues. Germline CDR1 reads SGHNT; CDR2 reads YYREEE (reference sequence). CDR3 in DNA: TGTGCCAGCAGCGGGAAGGACGGGGGAGGCTACACCTTC. It is translated as CASSGKDGGGYTF.

The gene calls are TRBV6-1 and TRBJ1-2; the D gene is possibly TRBD1 (5 bases). From germline, CDR1 is MNHNS and CDR2 SASEGT. V shed 6 bases and J shed 5 bases, with 16 bases lying between them. The CDR3 extends over 14 amino acids. The CDR3 DNA reads as TGTGCCAGCAGGCCCCTGACAGCATGGTATGGCTACACCTTC. Translated, it gives CASRPLTAWYGYTF.

The chain uses TRBV27 and TRBJ2-3; perhaps TRBD1 as D (5 bases). Germline assignment: CDR1 MNHEY and CDR2 SMNVEV (reference sequence). The CDR3 spans 13 residues. The V end lost 6 bases, the J end lost 1 base, and 8 bases lay between the germline ends. CDR3 residues: CASRPTGTDTQYF. In DNA form, the CDR3 reads TGTGCCAGCAGACCGACAGGCACAGATACGCAGTATTTT.

The chain is built from TRBV6-1 and TRBJ2-7; 7 bases are shared with TRBD1. Per germline, CDR1 MNHNS and CDR2 SASEGT. CDR3 length: 13 residues. Germline trimming cut 10 bases from V and 5 bases from J; bases unmatched to any gene: 11. CDR3 protein: CATVRGLLHEQYF. The CDR3 nucleotides read TGTGCCACCGTAAGGGGGCTACTGCACGAGCAGTACTTC.

The chain joins TRBV6-5 to TRBJ1-2; tentative D call: TRBD1 (5 bases). Per germline, CDR1 MNHEY and CDR2 SVGAGI. This CDR3 has 13 residues. Trimming removed 2 bases at V and 4 bases at J, with 8 bases between. In DNA, the CDR3 is TGTGCCAGCAGTTACGGGGGGACCTATGGCTACACCTTC. This translates into CASSYGGTYGYTF.

V usage is TRBV18 and J usage is TRBJ1-4; D call uncertain. The CDR3 contains 14 residues. The V end lost 1 base, the J end lost 0 bases, and 3 bases lay between the germline ends. Germline-derived CDR1 and CDR2 are KGHSH and LQKENI. The CDR3 DNA sequence: TGTGCCAGCTCACCACGAGCAACTAATGAAAAACTGTTTTTT. Its translation is CASSPRATNEKLFF.

This chain links TRBV25-1 with TRBJ1-2; weak D call: TRBD1 (6 bases). Germline CDR1 MGHDK, CDR2 SYGVNS. CDR3 length: 15 residues. V gave up 3 bases and J gave up 3 bases, with 14 bases separating them. In DNA, the CDR3 is TGTGCCAGCAGTGACGCGGAACAGGGACACTATGGCTACACCTTC. It encodes CASSDAEQGHYGYTF.

This clone has just a few counts. This chain uses TRBV4-2 with TRBJ2-7; D not resolved. Germline CDR1 LGHNA, CDR2 YNFKEQ. CDR3 length equals 13 residues. V lost 2 bases and J 7 bases, leaving 12 bases between the germline ends. DNA for the CDR3: TGTGCCAGCAGCCAAAAGCCTGATGTGGAGCAGTACTTC. Protein: CASSQKPDVEQYF.

This clone has a handful of counts. V is TRBV5-4 and J is TRBJ1-4, with 9 bases identical to TRBD1. V shed 3 bases, J shed 8 bases, and the junction held 5 bases outside the gene matches. Germline V lookup: CDR1 SGHNT, CDR2 YYREEE (reference sequence). CDR3 size: 14 residues. Written as DNA, the CDR3 is TGTGCCAGCAGCTGGGGGACAGGGAACGAAAAACTGTTTTTT. It codes for CASSWGTGNEKLFF.

There are a few counts of this clone. This chain links TRBV4-1 with TRBJ1-5, with 7 bases lining up with TRBD1. V shed 6 bases, J shed 4 bases, and the junction held 9 bases outside the gene matches. CDR3 size: 15 residues. Germline CDR1 reads MGHRA; CDR2 reads YSYEKL. The CDR3 spells CASRQPGQPNQPQHF. The DNA for the CDR3 is TGCGCCAGCAGACAACCGGGACAGCCAAATCAGCCCCAGCATTTT.

The chain joins TRBV6-1 to TRBJ2-5; 9 nucleotides line up with TRBD2. V gave up 4 bases and J gave up 0 bases; unmatched junction bases: 9. The CDR3 loop spans 17 amino acids. The germline CDR1 and CDR2 sequences are MNHNS and SASEGT. Here the CDR3 reads CASSVWVSGGNQETQYF. DNA for the CDR3: TGTGCCAGCAGTGTATGGGTTAGCGGGGGAAACCAAGAGACCCAGTACTTC.

The rearrangement uses TRBV5-1 and TRBJ1-2; 11 bases align to TRBD1. CDR3 length equals 14 residues. From germline, CDR1 is SGHRS and CDR2 YFSETQ. The junction had 10 bases not matched to a gene; V was cut back by 7 bases and J by 8 bases. CDR3 coding DNA: TGCGCCAGCGATATGGGACAGGGGGATAGAGGCTACACCTTC. It translates to CASDMGQGDRGYTF.

The genes are TRBV9 and TRBJ2-7, with 7 bases aligning to TRBD2. CDR1 and CDR2 from the germline V gene are SGDLS and YYNGEE. This CDR3 is 14 amino acids long. Unmatched junction bases numbered 4, after V lost 4 bases and J lost 0 bases. The CDR3 sequence: CASSLSGVSYEQYF. The CDR3 DNA sequence: TGTGCCAGCAGCCTAAGCGGGGTCTCCTACGAGCAGTACTTC.

This clone came up a few times. The chain recombines TRBV12-5 with TRBJ2-1; tentatively, D is TRBD1 (6 bases). Germline V lookup: CDR1 LGHNT, CDR2 FRNRAP. V was pared by 7 bases and J by 5 bases, with 12 bases between. The CDR3 sequence is 13 residues long. CDR3 loop: CASEPGHNNEQFF. The CDR3 DNA reads TGTGCTAGTGAGCCGGGACATAACAATGAGCAGTTCTTC.

The gene calls are TRBV27 and TRBJ1-2; D is undetermined. Trimming left V 7 bases short and J 4 bases short, with 16 bases between. This CDR3 has 14 residues. CDR1 is MNHEY, CDR2 SMNVEV, per germline (reference sequence). CDR3 protein: CASTLSPGSYGYTF. For the CDR3, the DNA is TGTGCCAGCACCCTCAGCCCCGGTTCCTATGGCTACACCTTC.

This clone was counted only a few times. V and J are TRBV13 and TRBJ1-3; the D is unclear. Trimming removed 5 bases at V and 6 bases at J, with 17 bases between. The CDR3 has 15 amino acids. Germline loops: CDR1 PRHDT, CDR2 FYEKMQ (reference sequence). The CDR3 DNA follows: TGTGCCAGCAGCCCTCGGGGATTTGGAGAAAACACCATATATTTT. This gives the protein CASSPRGFGENTIYF.

J is TRBJ1-2 and V is TRBV10-3; D possibly corresponds to TRBD1 (5 bases). The CDR3 has 14 amino acids. CDR1 and CDR2 from the germline V gene are ENHRY and SYGVKD. Trimming removed 5 bases at V and 4 bases at J, with 14 bases between. CDR3 protein: CAISPQAQIYGYTF. The CDR3 nucleotides are TGTGCCATCAGTCCACAGGCTCAGATCTATGGCTACACCTTC.